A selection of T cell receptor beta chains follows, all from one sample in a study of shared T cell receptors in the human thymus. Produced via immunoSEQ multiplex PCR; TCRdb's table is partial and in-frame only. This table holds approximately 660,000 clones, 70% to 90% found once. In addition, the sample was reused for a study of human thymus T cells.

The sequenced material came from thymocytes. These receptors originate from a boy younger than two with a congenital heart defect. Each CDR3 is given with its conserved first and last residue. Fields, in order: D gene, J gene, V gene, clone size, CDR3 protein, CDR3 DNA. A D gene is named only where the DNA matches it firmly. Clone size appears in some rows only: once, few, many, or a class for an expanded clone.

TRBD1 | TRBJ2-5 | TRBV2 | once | CASSLRTGWGETQYF | TGTGCCAGCAGTCTACGGACAGGGTGGGGAGAGACCCAGTACTTC
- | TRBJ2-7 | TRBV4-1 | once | CASSQDRLAPRWEQYF | TGCGCCAGCAGCCAAGATCGGCTAGCGCCCAGGTGGGAGCAGTACTTC
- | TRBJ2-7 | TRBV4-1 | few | CASSRSRERRYEQYF | TGCGCCAGCAGCCGCTCACGGGAGCGCCGATACGAGCAGTACTTC
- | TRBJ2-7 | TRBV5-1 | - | CASSSPLCEQYF | TGCGCCAGCAGCTCACCGTTGTGCGAGCAGTACTTC
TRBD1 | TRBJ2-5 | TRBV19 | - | CATSGTGGETQYF | TGTGCCACATCCGGGACAGGGGGAGAGACCCAGTACTTC
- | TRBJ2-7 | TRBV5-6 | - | CASSLASPPNGQYF | TGTGCCAGCAGCTTGGCTAGCCCGCCTAATGGGCAGTACTTC
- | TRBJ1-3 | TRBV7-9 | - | CASRQGLIGNTIYF | TGTGCCAGCAGGCAGGGCCTGATCGGAAACACCATATATTTT
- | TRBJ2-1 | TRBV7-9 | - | CASTQGGGNEQFF | TGTGCCAGCACCCAGGGGGGTGGCAATGAGCAGTTCTTC
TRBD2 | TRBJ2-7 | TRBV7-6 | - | CASSLETSGTHEQYF | TGTGCCAGCAGCTTAGAAACTAGCGGAACCCACGAGCAGTACTTC
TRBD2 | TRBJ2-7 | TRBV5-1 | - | CASSWREAGGHEQYF | TGCGCCAGCAGCTGGAGGGAAGCGGGAGGTCACGAGCAGTACTTC
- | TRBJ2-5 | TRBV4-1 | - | CASSHSGPSETQYF | TGCGCCAGCAGCCATTCAGGGCCTTCAGAGACCCAGTACTTC
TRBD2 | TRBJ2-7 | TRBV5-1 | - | CASSRRLAGGSREQYF | TGCGCCAGCAGTCGACGGCTAGCGGGAGGGTCTCGCGAGCAGTACTTC
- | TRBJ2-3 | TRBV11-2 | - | CASSLGRASTDTQYF | TGTGCCAGCAGCTTAGGGCGGGCCAGCACAGATACGCAGTATTTT
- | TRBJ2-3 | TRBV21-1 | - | CASSNRLADLHTQYF | TGTGCCAGCAGCAACAGGCTAGCGGACCTCCATACGCAGTATTTT
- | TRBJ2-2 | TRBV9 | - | CASSVNPDRNTGELFF | TGTGCCAGCAGCGTAAACCCGGACAGGAACACCGGGGAGCTGTTTTTT
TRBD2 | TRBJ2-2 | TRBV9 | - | CASSAPLTSGRDNGGELFF | TGTGCCAGCAGCGCCCCACTGACTAGCGGGAGAGATAACGGCGGGGAGCTGTTTTTT
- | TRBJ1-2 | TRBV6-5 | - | CASTTKDRLYGYTF | TGTGCCAGCACCACAAAAGACCGACTCTATGGCTACACCTTC
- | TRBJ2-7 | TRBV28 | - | CASSPDSFSYEQYF | TGTGCCAGCAGCCCAGACTCCTTCTCCTACGAGCAGTACTTC
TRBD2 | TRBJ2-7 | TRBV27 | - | CASSTLRLAGAPPYEQYF | TGTGCCAGCAGCACCCTTAGACTAGCGGGGGCCCCTCCCTACGAGCAGTACTTC
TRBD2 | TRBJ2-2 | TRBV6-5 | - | CASRGLADNTGELFF | TGTGCCAGCAGGGGACTAGCGGATAACACCGGGGAGCTGTTTTTT
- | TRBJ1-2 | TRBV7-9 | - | CASSPGGEASQNYGYTF | TGTGCCAGCAGCCCTGGGGGGGAGGCCTCCCAAAACTATGGCTACACCTTC
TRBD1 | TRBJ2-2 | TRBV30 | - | CACPGTETGELFF | TGTGCCTGTCCCGGGACAGAAACCGGGGAGCTGTTTTTT
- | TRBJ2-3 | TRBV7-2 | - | CASSLVGRSGDTQYF | TGTGCCAGCAGCTTAGTCGGGAGATCGGGAGATACGCAGTATTTT
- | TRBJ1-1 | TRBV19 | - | CASSRYNTEAFF | TGTGCCAGTAGCAGATACAACACTGAAGCTTTCTTT
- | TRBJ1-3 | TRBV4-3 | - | CASSHQTVSGNTIYF | TGCGCCAGCAGCCATCAGACAGTCTCTGGAAACACCATATATTTT
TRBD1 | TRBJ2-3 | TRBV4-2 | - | CASSQDPGQDTDTQYF | TGTGCCAGCAGCCAAGACCCTGGACAGGACACAGATACGCAGTATTTT
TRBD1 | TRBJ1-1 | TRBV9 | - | CASSVGKTGGTEAFF | TGTGCCAGCAGCGTAGGAAAAACAGGGGGCACTGAAGCTTTCTTT
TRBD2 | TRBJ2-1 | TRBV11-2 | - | CASSEGLAGGPRMDEQFF | TGTGCCAGCAGCGAAGGACTAGCGGGAGGGCCAAGGATGGATGAGCAGTTCTTC
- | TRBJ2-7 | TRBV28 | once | CASSFPGKVYEQYF | TGTGCCAGCAGTTTCCCAGGGAAGGTCTACGAGCAGTACTTC
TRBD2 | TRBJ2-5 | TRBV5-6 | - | CASSLRTSGQQETQYF | TGTGCCAGCAGCCTACGGACTAGCGGGCAGCAAGAGACCCAGTACTTC
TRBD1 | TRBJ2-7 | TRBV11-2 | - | CASSALRDSSYEQYF | TGTGCCAGCAGCGCGCTCCGGGACAGCTCCTACGAGCAGTACTTC
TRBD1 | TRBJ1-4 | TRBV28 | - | CASSPTPRQGPNEKLFF | TGTGCCAGCAGTCCTACCCCCAGACAGGGGCCTAATGAAAAACTGTTTTTT
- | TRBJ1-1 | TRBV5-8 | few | CASSSRGAFF | TGTGCCAGCAGCTCCCGGGGAGCTTTCTTT
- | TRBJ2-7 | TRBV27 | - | CASSLGAVGYEQYF | TGTGCCAGCAGTTTGGGGGCCGTGGGGTACGAGCAGTACTTC
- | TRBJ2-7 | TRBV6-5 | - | CASSPGGQLYEQYF | TGTGCCAGCAGTCCCGGGGGACAGCTCTACGAGCAGTACTTC
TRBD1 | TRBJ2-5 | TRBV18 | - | CASSPGQGGETQYF | TGTGCCAGCTCACCAGGACAGGGGGGAGAGACCCAGTACTTC
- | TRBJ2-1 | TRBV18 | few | CASSPRGRAANEQFF | TGTGCCAGCTCACCGCGGGGCAGGGCGGCCAATGAGCAGTTCTTC
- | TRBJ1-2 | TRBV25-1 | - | CASSELDRNYGYTF | TGTGCCAGCAGTGAACTTGACAGGAACTATGGCTACACCTTC
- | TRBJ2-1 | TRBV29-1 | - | CSVGTSSYNEQFF | TGCAGCGTTGGGACAAGCTCCTACAATGAGCAGTTCTTC